Each of the 22 T cell receptor beta chains below was sequenced from the same sample in a study of cytomegalovirus exposure and HLA in healthy donors. This table comes from immunoSEQ multiplex PCR, and its TCRdb copy is limited to in-frame clones, with some not included. The data contain roughly 260,000 clones, 90% of them singletons. Sequencing was performed on PBMCs. Receptors were obtained from a woman aged 18-30 years in good health and CMV-seronegative.

The chain is built from TRBV9 and TRBJ1-5, with D perhaps TRBD1 (5 bases). V shed 3 bases and J shed 3 bases, with 10 bases lying between them. CDR3 length: 14 residues. Germline assignment: CDR1 SGDLS and CDR2 YYNGEE. The CDR3 sequence is CASSGRGNNQPQHF. CDR3 coding DNA: TGTGCCAGCAGCGGGAGGGGTAACAATCAGCCCCAGCATTTT.

The chain employs TRBV30 and TRBJ2-1; 9 positions agree with TRBD2. From germline, CDR1 is GTSNPN and CDR2 SVGIG (reference sequence). V gave up 3 bases and J gave up 15 bases; unmatched junction bases: 9. CDR3 length equals 12 residues. The CDR3 is CAWRGDSGGWFF. The CDR3, as DNA: TGTGCCTGGAGGGGTGATAGCGGGGGTTGGTTCTTC. Complete variable domain (other parts from reference TRBV30 and TRBJ2-1): SQTIHQWPATLVQPVGSPLSLECTVEGTSNPNLYWYRQAAGRGLQLLFYSVGIGQISSEVPQNLSASRPQDRQFILSSKKLLLSDSGFYLCAWRGDSGGWFFGPGTRLTVL.

The rearrangement links TRBV7-2 to TRBJ2-7; 12 bases are a match to TRBD2. V lost 5 bases, J lost 1 base, and 6 bases stayed unmatched. The V gene's germline CDR1 is SGHTA and CDR2 FQGNSA. The CDR3 is 16 residues long. The CDR3 sequence: CASSRTTSGGSYEQYF. CDR3 in DNA: TGTGCCAGCAGCCGGACGACTAGCGGGGGTTCCTACGAGCAGTACTTC.

The chain has TRBV9 and TRBJ2-3; TRBD2 is a possible D gene (7 bases). The CDR3 is made up of 14 amino acids. Trimming took 2 bases from V and 2 from J, leaving 9 bases between them. Germline V lookup: CDR1 SGDLS, CDR2 YYNGEE. This chain's CDR3 is CASSVGGLTDTQYF. Here the CDR3 DNA reads TGTGCCAGCAGCGTCGGGGGGCTCACAGATACGCAGTATTTT.

This chain uses TRBV7-6 with TRBJ2-2; a weak D match, TRBD1 (6 bases). Germline CDR1 and CDR2: SGHVS and FNYEAQ. The CDR3 sequence is 16 residues long. The V end was cut by 2 bases, the J end by 4 bases, with 14 bases between. The DNA of the CDR3 is TGTGCCAGCAGCTTAATAACAGGGTCGGGCACCGGGGAGCTGTTTTTT. The encoded protein is CASSLITGSGTGELFF. Looking up the rest from reference TRBV7-6 and TRBJ2-2 gives the full variable domain: GAGVSQSPRYKVTKRGQDVALRCDPISGHVSLYWYRQALGQGPEFLTYFNYEAQQDKSGLPNDRFSAERPEGSISTLTIQRTEQRDSAMYRCASSLITGSGTGELFFGEGSRLTVL.

V usage is TRBV5-4 and J usage is TRBJ2-5, with 8 positions matching TRBD2. The germline CDR1 and CDR2 sequences are SGHNT and YYREEE (reference sequence). The CDR3 is 12 amino acids. J lost 9 bases, V lost 1 base, and 2 bases had no gene match. The CDR3 bases are TGTGCCAGCAGCTTGACTAGCGGCCCCCAGTACTTC. It yields the protein CASSLTSGPQYF.

The chain joins TRBV28 to TRBJ1-2; 12 positions match TRBD1. The CDR3 loop spans 13 amino acids. Germline V gene data show CDR1 as MDHEN and CDR2 as SYDVKM. V lost 4 bases and J lost 8; bases outside the gene matches: 2. CDR3 sequence (DNA): TGTGCCAGCAGTTGGGACAGGGGGCGGGGCTACACCTTC. Protein product: CASSWDRGRGYTF.

The rearrangement joins TRBV4-3 to TRBJ2-7; maybe TRBD1 (5 bases). Germline values: CDR1 LGHNA, CDR2 YSLEER. V was shortened by 0 bases and J by 5 bases, with 23 bases between the two germline ends. The length of the CDR3 is 18 residues. The CDR3 sequence: CASSQDAPRVVFGHEQYF. CDR3 bases: TGCGCCAGCAGCCAAGATGCCCCCAGGGTAGTCTTCGGGCACGAGCAGTACTTC.

The CDR3, as DNA: TGCGCCAGCAGCATTAGACAGGGGTTCGGCACAGATACGCAGTATTTT. This codes for CASSIRQGFGTDTQYF. The V and J genes are TRBV5-1 and TRBJ2-3; 8 bases fit TRBD1. This CDR3 comprises 16 residues. Germline loops: CDR1 SGHRS, CDR2 YFSETQ. Losses at the gene ends were 4 bases for V and 1 base for J; bases not matched to a gene: 8.

The rearrangement joins TRBV11-2 to TRBJ2-2, with 8 bases identical to TRBD1. The CDR3 spans 16 residues. Germline values: CDR1 SGHAT, CDR2 FQNNGV. V shed 3 bases and J 6 bases; nucleotides not matched to a gene: 9. In DNA form, the CDR3 reads TGTGCCAGCAGCTTCCCGGGACAGGATATACCCGGGGAGCTGTTTTTT. Translation: CASSFPGQDIPGELFF.

The DNA of the CDR3 is TGTGCCAGCAGCCACGGACAGGGTCCGGGATCACCCCTCCACTTT. Protein sequence: CASSHGQGPGSPLHF. The chain combines TRBV5-6 with TRBJ1-6, with 8 bases matching TRBD1. After removal of 4 bases from V and 10 bases from J, the junction contained 10 bases not matched to a gene. Germline CDR1 SGHDT, CDR2 YYEEEE. The CDR3 has 15 amino acids.

This chain joins TRBV5-1 and TRBJ2-3, with 9 bases matching TRBD1. The CDR3 covers 15 residues. The J segment lost 2 bases and the V segment lost 1 base, leaving 2 bases of the junction unmatched. Germline CDR1 reads SGHRS; CDR2 reads YFSETQ. The CDR3 sequence is CASSLRTGDTDTQYF. The CDR3 nucleotides read TGCGCCAGCAGCTTGAGGACAGGGGACACAGATACGCAGTATTTT.

This clone was detected a few times. The J gene is TRBJ1-1, the V gene TRBV7-2; 7 bases fit TRBD1. Germline-derived CDR1 and CDR2 are SGHTA and FQGNSA. J gave up 10 bases and V 4 bases, and 12 bases lay outside the gene matches. The CDR3 has 14 amino acids. The CDR3 loop is CASSYITRGQGAFF. The CDR3, as DNA: TGTGCCAGCAGCTACATAACGAGGGGGCAGGGAGCTTTCTTT.

In nucleotides, the CDR3 is TGTGCCAGCAGCTTCCTAGCGGGGCTTTCCTACAATGAGCAGTTCTTC. This translates into CASSFLAGLSYNEQFF. The chain employs TRBV7-9 and TRBJ2-1; 9 positions match TRBD2. The germline V gene encodes CDR1 SEHNR and CDR2 FQNEAQ (reference sequence). V lost 3 bases, J lost 1 base, and 4 bases stayed unmatched. There are 16 residues in the CDR3. Variable domain in full (rest from reference TRBV7-9 and TRBJ2-1): DTGVSQNPRHKITKRGQNVTFRCDPISEHNRLYWYRQTLGQGPEFLTYFQNEAQLEKSRLLSDRFSAERPKGSFSTLEIQRTEQGDSAMYLCASSFLAGLSYNEQFFGPGTRLTVL.

The chain is built from TRBV4-1 and TRBJ1-3; the D is unclear. V lost 0 bases, J lost 4 bases, and 10 bases lay in between. Germline V gives CDR1 MGHRA, CDR2 YSYEKL. The CDR3 covers 15 residues. The CDR3 DNA reads as TGCGCCAGCAGCCAAGATGAGGGTCTCGGAAACACCATATATTTT. Translation: CASSQDEGLGNTIYF.

CDR3 sequence (DNA): TGTGCCAGCAGTTTATATCAGGGCTATGGCTACACCTTC. Its protein product is CASSLYQGYGYTF. The rearrangement uses TRBV27 and TRBJ1-2, with D possibly being TRBD1 (5 bases). With 1 base removed from V and 4 bases from J, the gap between germline ends came to 7 bases. The CDR3 runs 13 residues. Germline V lookup: CDR1 MNHEY, CDR2 SMNVEV (reference sequence).

The V call is TRBV4-1, the J call TRBJ2-7, with TRBD1 identical over 7 bases. Trimming removed 1 base from V and 0 bases from J; junction bases left unmatched: 3. Germline CDR1 reads MGHRA; CDR2 reads YSYEKL. This CDR3 comprises 15 residues. The CDR3 is CASSQAWDSSYEQYV. CDR3 DNA: TGCGCCAGCAGCCAAGCCTGGGACAGCTCCTACGAGCAGTACGTC.

This chain links TRBV28 with TRBJ2-5; possible D gene TRBD1, 5 bases. Germline V gene data show CDR1 as MDHEN and CDR2 as SYDVKM. V was shortened by 5 bases and J by 2 bases, with 21 bases between the two germline ends. The CDR3 has 17 amino acids. The CDR3 loop reads CASSLRVKGWGQETQYF. The CDR3 DNA reads as TGTGCCAGCAGTCTCAGGGTAAAGGGATGGGGTCAAGAGACCCAGTACTTC.

J is TRBJ1-5 and V is TRBV19; the D gene is possibly TRBD1 (5 bases). Looked up from germline, CDR1 is LNHDA and CDR2 is SQIVND (reference sequence). V was clipped by 3 bases and J by 5 bases, with 8 bases between them. The length of the CDR3 is 13 residues. CDR3 sequence (DNA): TGTGCCAGTAGTATCCAGGGATATCAGCCCCAGCATTTT. Translation gives CASSIQGYQPQHF.

The chain employs TRBV11-3 and TRBJ2-7; 13 bases fit TRBD2. J gave up 3 bases and V 5 bases, and 7 bases lay outside the gene matches. The CDR3 runs 16 residues. Germline V gene sequence: CDR1 SGHNT, CDR2 YENEEA. The CDR3: CASSPLLAGGIYEQYF. Here the CDR3 DNA reads TGTGCCAGCAGCCCCTTACTAGCGGGGGGGATCTACGAGCAGTACTTC. Using reference TRBV11-3 and TRBJ2-7 for the parts outside the CDR3, the full variable domain is EAGVVQSPRYKIIEKKQPVAFWCNPISGHNTLYWYLQNLGQGPELLIRYENEEAVDDSQLPKDRFSAERLKGVDSTLKIQPAELGDSAVYLCASSPLLAGGIYEQYFGPGTRLTVT.

The CDR3 DNA is TGTGCCAGCACCCAGGGGCTTGGGACAGATACGCAGTATTTT. Amino acids: CASTQGLGTDTQYF. The gene calls are TRBV25-1 and TRBJ2-3; D might be TRBD1 (6 bases). This CDR3 is built from 14 residues. Germline-derived CDR1 and CDR2 are MGHDK and SYGVNS. Deletions cut 7 bases from V and 3 bases from J, with 14 bases between.

The rearrangement uses TRBV7-6 and TRBJ2-7; D is perhaps TRBD2 (6 bases). Looked up from germline, CDR1 is SGHVS and CDR2 is FNYEAQ. V lost 0 bases to trimming and J lost 3 bases, with 12 bases between them. The CDR3 sequence is 15 residues long. For the CDR3, the DNA is TGTGCCAGCAGCTTAGCCGGGGGAGGCGACTACGAGCAGTACTTC. Amino acids: CASSLAGGGDYEQYF.